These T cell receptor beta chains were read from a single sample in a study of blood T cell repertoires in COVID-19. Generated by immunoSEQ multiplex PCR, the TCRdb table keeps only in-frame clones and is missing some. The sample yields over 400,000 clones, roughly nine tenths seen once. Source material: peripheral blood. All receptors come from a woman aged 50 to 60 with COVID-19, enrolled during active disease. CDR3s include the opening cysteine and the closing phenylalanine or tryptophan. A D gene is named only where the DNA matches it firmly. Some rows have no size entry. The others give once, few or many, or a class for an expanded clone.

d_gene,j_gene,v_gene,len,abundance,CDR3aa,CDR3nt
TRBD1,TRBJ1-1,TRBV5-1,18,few,CASSLGLDRGDVNTEAFF,TGCGCCAGCAGCTTGGGTTTGGACAGGGGTGATGTGAACACTGAAGCTTTCTTT
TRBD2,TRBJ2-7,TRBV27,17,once,CASSLGLAGGYSYEQYF,TGTGCCAGCAGTTTGGGACTAGCGGGGGGGTATTCCTACGAGCAGTACTTC
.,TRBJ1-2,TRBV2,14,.,CASSRDSQSYGYTF,TGTGCCAGCAGTCGTGACAGTCAGTCCTATGGCTACACCTTC
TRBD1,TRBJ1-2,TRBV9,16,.,CASSADRGVLNYGYTF,TGTGCCAGCAGCGCGGACAGGGGTGTTTTGAACTATGGCTACACCTTC
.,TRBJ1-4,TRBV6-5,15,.,CASSYSRQGDEKLFF,TGTGCCAGCAGTTACTCCAGGCAGGGCGATGAAAAACTGTTTTTT
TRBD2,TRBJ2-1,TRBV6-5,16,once,CASSYMTSGGASEQFF,TGTGCCAGCAGTTACATGACTAGCGGGGGGGCTAGTGAGCAGTTCTTC
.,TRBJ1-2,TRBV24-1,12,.,CATSDNRYGYTF,TGTGCCACCAGTGACAACAGATACGGCTACACCTTC
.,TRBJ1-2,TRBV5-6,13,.,CASSPGQSYGYTF,TGTGCCAGCAGCCCCGGACAGTCCTATGGCTACACCTTC
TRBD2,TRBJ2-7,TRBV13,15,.,CASSTRGEGSNEQYF,TGTGCCAGCAGCACCCGAGGGGAGGGTTCGAACGAGCAGTACTTC
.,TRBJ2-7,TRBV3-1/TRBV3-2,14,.,CASSYRTATYEQYF,TGTGCCAGCAGCTACCGGACAGCGACCTACGAGCAGTACTTC
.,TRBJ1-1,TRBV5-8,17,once,CASSLAVGGAEGTEAFF,TGTGCCAGCAGCTTGGCGGTTGGGGGCGCCGAGGGCACTGAAGCTTTCTTT
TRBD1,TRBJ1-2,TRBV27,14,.,CASSRTGGAEGYTF,TGTGCCAGCAGTAGGACAGGGGGCGCAGAGGGCTACACCTTC
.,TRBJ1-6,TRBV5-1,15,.,CASSFWGLYNSPLHF,TGCGCCAGCAGCTTTTGGGGGCTTTATAATTCACCCCTCCACTTT
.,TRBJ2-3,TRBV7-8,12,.,CASSFSRDTQYF,TGTGCCAGCAGCTTCTCCCGAGATACGCAGTATTTT
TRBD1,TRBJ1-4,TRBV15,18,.,CATSRGIPGTGVDEKLFF,TGTGCCACCAGCAGAGGAATCCCCGGGACAGGGGTCGACGAAAAACTGTTTTTT
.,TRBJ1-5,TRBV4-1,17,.,CASSQVIAGTRNQPQHF,TGCGCCAGCAGCCAAGTTATCGCAGGGACACGGAATCAGCCCCAGCATTTT
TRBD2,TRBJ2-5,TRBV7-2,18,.,CASSLVRTSGGPQETQYF,TGTGCCAGCAGCTTAGTGAGGACTAGCGGGGGGCCCCAAGAGACCCAGTACTTC
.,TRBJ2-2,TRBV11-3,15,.,CASSPRGGNTGELFF,TGTGCCAGCAGCCCGAGGGGGGGGAACACCGGGGAGCTGTTTTTT
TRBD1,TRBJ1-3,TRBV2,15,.,CASSGDRVSENTIYF,TGTGCCAGCAGTGGGGACAGGGTGAGCGAAAACACCATATATTTT
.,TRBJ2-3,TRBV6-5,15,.,CASRRGGGHTDTQYF,TGTGCCAGCAGACGTGGGGGGGGCCACACAGATACGCAGTATTTT
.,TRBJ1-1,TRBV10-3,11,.,CAISESGKAFF,TGTGCCATCAGTGAGTCCGGTAAAGCTTTCTTT
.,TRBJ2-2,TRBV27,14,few,CASSSLQGTGELFF,TGTGCCAGCTCGTCTTTACAGGGTACCGGGGAGCTGTTTTTT
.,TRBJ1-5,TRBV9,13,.,CASSVDSGSPQHF,TGTGCCAGCAGCGTAGATTCAGGGTCGCCCCAGCATTTT
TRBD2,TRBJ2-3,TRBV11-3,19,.,CASSKGLAGGYPPTDTQYF,TGTGCCAGCAGCAAGGGACTAGCGGGGGGGTACCCCCCCACAGATACGCAGTATTTT
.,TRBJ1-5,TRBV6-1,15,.,CASSEAPGSNQPQHF,TGTGCCAGCAGTGAAGCTCCGGGATCCAATCAGCCCCAGCATTTT
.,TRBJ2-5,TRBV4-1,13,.,CASRDSSGETQYF,TGCGCCAGCAGAGACAGTTCGGGCGAGACCCAGTACTTC
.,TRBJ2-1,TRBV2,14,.,CASRNRVNDNEQFF,TGTGCCAGCAGAAACAGGGTTAACGACAATGAGCAGTTCTTC
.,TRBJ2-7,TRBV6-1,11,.,CASTHGTRQYF,TGTGCCAGCACTCACGGTACGAGACAGTACTTC
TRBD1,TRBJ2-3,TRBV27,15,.,CASSPRDSVSDTQYF,TGTGCCAGCAGTCCCCGGGACAGCGTGTCAGATACGCAGTATTTT
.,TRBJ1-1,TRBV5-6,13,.,CASSAGWDTEAFF,TGTGCCAGCAGCGCCGGGTGGGACACTGAAGCTTTCTTT
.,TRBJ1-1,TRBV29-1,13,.,CSVAGGRLSEAFF,TGCAGCGTTGCCGGGGGGCGTTTGAGCGAGGCTTTCTTT
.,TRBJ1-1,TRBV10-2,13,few,CASAPSGLLWAFF,TGCGCCAGCGCCCCCTCAGGTCTGTTGTGGGCTTTCTTT
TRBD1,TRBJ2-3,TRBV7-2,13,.,CASRGGFTDTQYF,TGTGCCAGCAGAGGGGGCTTCACAGATACGCAGTATTTT
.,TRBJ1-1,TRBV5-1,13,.,CASSLVRDTEAFF,TGCGCCAGCAGCTTGGTGCGGGACACTGAAGCTTTCTTT
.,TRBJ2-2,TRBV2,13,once,CASGPRDTGELFF,TGTGCCAGCGGTCCGCGGGACACCGGGGAGCTGTTTTTT
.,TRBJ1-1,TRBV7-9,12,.,CASSSDSLEAFF,TGTGCCAGCAGCTCGGACAGCCTTGAAGCTTTCTTT
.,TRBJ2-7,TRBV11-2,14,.,CASSPGPEGWEQYF,TGTGCCAGCAGCCCCGGGCCGGAGGGGTGGGAGCAGTACTTC
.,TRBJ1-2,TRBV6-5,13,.,CASSPRQTNGYTF,TGTGCCAGCAGTCCGCGACAGACAAATGGCTACACCTTC
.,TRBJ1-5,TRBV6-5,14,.,CASSPTGPRQPQHF,TGTGCCAGCAGTCCGACAGGCCCCAGGCAGCCCCAGCATTTT
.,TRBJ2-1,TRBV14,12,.,CASSADSHEQFF,TGTGCCAGCAGCGCCGACAGCCATGAGCAGTTCTTC
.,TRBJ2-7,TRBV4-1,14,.,CASSQGGQGYEQYF,TGCGCCAGCAGCCAAGGGGGGCAGGGCTACGAGCAGTACTTC
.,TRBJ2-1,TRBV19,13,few,CASSLSRGREQFF,TGTGCCAGTAGCCTATCGAGGGGGAGAGAGCAGTTCTTC
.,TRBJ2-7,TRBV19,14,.,CASSISSDSYEQYF,TGTGCCAGTAGTATCTCTTCCGACAGCTACGAGCAGTACTTC
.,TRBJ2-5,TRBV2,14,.,CASSIDTHQETQYF,TGTGCCAGCAGTATCGACACGCACCAAGAGACCCAGTACTTC
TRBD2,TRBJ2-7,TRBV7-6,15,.,CASSLEAGPANEQYF,TGTGCCAGCAGCTTAGAAGCGGGGCCCGCAAACGAGCAGTACTTC
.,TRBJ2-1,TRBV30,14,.,CAWSLGRMNDEQFF,TGTGCCTGGAGTCTTGGCAGGATGAACGATGAGCAGTTCTTC
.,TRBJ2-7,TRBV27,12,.,CASSPNSYEQYF,TGTGCCAGCAGTCCCAATTCCTACGAGCAGTACTTC
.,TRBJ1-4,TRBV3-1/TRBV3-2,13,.,CASKTSYDEKLFF,TGTGCCAGCAAAACTAGCTACGATGAAAAACTGTTTTTT
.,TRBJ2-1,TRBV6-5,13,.,CASSFGRNNEQFF,TGTGCCAGCAGTTTCGGCAGGAACAATGAGCAGTTCTTC
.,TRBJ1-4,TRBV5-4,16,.,CASSQGKFGSNEKLFF,TGTGCCAGCAGCCAGGGCAAGTTTGGCAGTAATGAAAAACTGTTTTTT
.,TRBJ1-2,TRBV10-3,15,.,CAISDMVGARHGYTF,TGTGCCATCAGTGATATGGTAGGGGCCAGACATGGCTACACCTTC
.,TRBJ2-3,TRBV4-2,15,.,CASSQERLFTDTQYF,TGTGCCAGCAGCCAAGAAAGACTTTTCACAGATACGCAGTATTTT
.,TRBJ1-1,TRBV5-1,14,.,CASSLYGGRTEAFF,TGCGCCAGCAGCTTGTATGGGGGCAGGACTGAAGCTTTCTTT